The next 20 T cell receptor beta chains were all read from a single sample in a study of blood T cell repertoires in COVID-19. This table comes from immunoSEQ multiplex PCR, and its TCRdb copy is limited to in-frame clones, with some not included. The sample holds fewer than 250,000 clones, roughly four fifths seen once. The source material was peripheral blood. The receptors come from a woman between 70 and 85 years old with acute or convalescent COVID-19.

The V and J genes are TRBV10-3 and TRBJ1-4; 9 bases fit TRBD1. With V trimmed by 4 bases and J by 6 bases, 9 bases remained unmatched. This CDR3 region has 16 residues. CDR1 ENHRY and CDR2 SYGVKD come from the germline V gene. CDR3 region: CAISARPGQGDEKLFF. The DNA of the CDR3 is TGTGCCATCAGTGCAAGGCCGGGACAGGGAGATGAAAAACTGTTTTTT.

This rearrangement joins TRBV2 to TRBJ2-1; no definite D call. The CDR3 has 16 amino acids. V lost 5 bases to trimming and J lost 4 bases, with 18 bases between them. CDR1 is SNHLY and CDR2 is FYNNEI in the germline V gene. The CDR3 DNA follows: TGTGCCAGCAGTCCGACTGATAGCATTTGGTACAATGAGCAGTTCTTC. Its translation is CASSPTDSIWYNEQFF.

A few counts support this clone. This chain joins TRBV18 and TRBJ1-3, with D maybe TRBD1 (6 bases). Germline loops: CDR1 KGHSH, CDR2 LQKENI. Trimming shortened V by 1 base and J by 4 bases, and 8 bases separated the two germline ends. The CDR3 runs 14 residues. CDR3 bases: TGTGCCAGCTCACCACTTGACAGGGGAAACACCATATATTTT. Residues: CASSPLDRGNTIYF. Full variable domain (outside the CDR3, taken from reference TRBV18 and TRBJ1-3): NAGVMQNPRHLVRRRGQEARLRCSPMKGHSHVYWYRQLPEEGLKFMVYLQKENIIDESGMPKERFSAEFPKEGPSILRIQQVVRGDSAAYFCASSPLDRGNTIYFGEGSWLTVV.

CDR3 sequence reads: CASSVEPGADTQYF. CDR3 in DNA: TGTGCCAGCAGCGTAGAGCCGGGTGCAGATACGCAGTATTTT. The rearrangement links TRBV9 to TRBJ2-3; no definite D call. V lost 0 bases and J lost 4, with 9 bases in between. Germline V lookup: CDR1 SGDLS, CDR2 YYNGEE. The length of the CDR3 is 14 residues.

This sequence joins TRBV4-2 and TRBJ2-7, with 12 positions matching TRBD2. CDR1 and CDR2 from the germline V gene are LGHNA and YNFKEQ. The ends lost 1 base at V and 6 bases at J; junction bases unmatched: 13. This CDR3 is built from 18 residues. The CDR3 is CASSQVLAGGPVASEQYF. Here the CDR3 DNA reads TGTGCCAGCAGCCAAGTGCTAGCGGGGGGGCCTGTCGCGTCCGAGCAGTACTTC.

V and J are TRBV24-1 and TRBJ1-2; D is perhaps TRBD1 (6 bases). Looked up from germline, CDR1 is KGHDR and CDR2 is SFDVKD. The CDR3 totals 13 residues. Trimming left V 9 bases short and J 5 bases short, with 15 bases between. The CDR3, as DNA: TGTGCCACCTCCGGGGGGCCTCTTTATGGCTACACCTTC. Protein product: CATSGGPLYGYTF.

The chain carries TRBV2 and TRBJ2-7; D not certain. The CDR3 is made up of 14 amino acids. Looked up from germline, CDR1 is SNHLY and CDR2 is FYNNEI. Between the trimmed V and J ends, which lost 7 bases and 0 bases, there was a span of 13 bases. CDR3 nucleotide sequence: TGTGCCAGCAATCCGGTTTCAAGCTCCTACGAGCAGTACTTC. Residues: CASNPVSSSYEQYF.

The J gene is TRBJ1-2, the V gene TRBV28, with a possible D match to TRBD1 (5 bases). CDR1 is MDHEN, CDR2 SYDVKM, per germline. V was clipped by 3 bases and J by 4 bases, with 9 bases between them. This CDR3 region has 13 residues. The CDR3 spells CASSFGRGYGYTF. Written as DNA, the CDR3 is TGTGCCAGCAGTTTTGGAAGGGGCTATGGCTACACCTTC.

This chain uses TRBV2 with TRBJ2-5; weak D call: TRBD1 (6 bases). The length of the CDR3 is 12 residues. Looked up from germline, CDR1 is SNHLY and CDR2 is FYNNEI. The ends were cut back, 6 bases at V and 7 bases at J, with 12 bases in the middle. CDR3 bases: TGTGCCAGCAGACAGGGTTCACGGACCCAGTACTTC. This translates into CASRQGSRTQYF.

The table lists this clone with a few counts. CDR3 DNA: TGCAGCGTTATCCGGGACAGCGACACCATATATTTT. Protein sequence: CSVIRDSDTIYF. The chain recombines TRBV29-1 with TRBJ1-3, with 7 bases aligning to TRBD1. The CDR3 contains 12 residues. The J segment lost 8 bases and the V segment lost 5 bases, leaving 6 bases of the junction unmatched. In germline, CDR1 is SQVTM, CDR2 ANQGSEA.

The V call is TRBV5-5, the J call TRBJ2-3; D is possibly TRBD1 (5 bases). V lost 5 bases to trimming and J lost 4 bases, with 17 bases between them. CDR3 length: 15 residues. Germline V gene lookup returns CDR1 SGHKS and CDR2 YYEKEE (reference sequence). The CDR3 nucleotides are TGTGCCAGCAGACACGGGCCAGCAGGGCCAGATACGCAGTATTTT. This codes for CASRHGPAGPDTQYF.

The chain is built from TRBV2 and TRBJ1-1; TRBD1 aligns across 10 bases. The ends lost 4 bases at V and 5 bases at J; junction bases unmatched: 7. In germline, CDR1 is SNHLY, CDR2 FYNNEI. The CDR3 covers 15 residues. Here the CDR3 reads CASSVTGGFGTEAFF. The CDR3 coding sequence is TGTGCCAGCAGTGTGACAGGGGGCTTTGGGACTGAAGCTTTCTTT.

This sequence joins TRBV24-1 and TRBJ2-1; 8 positions match TRBD2. Germline assignment: CDR1 KGHDR and CDR2 SFDVKD. The CDR3 length is 15 residues. V dropped 8 bases and J dropped 2; count of bases not matched to a gene: 7. The CDR3 sequence: CATKPSGPAYNEQFF. CDR3 bases: TGTGCCACCAAGCCTAGCGGGCCCGCCTACAATGAGCAGTTCTTC.

The chain combines TRBV7-9 with TRBJ1-1; D is uncertain. Per the germline V gene, CDR1 is SEHNR and CDR2 is FQNEAQ (reference sequence). V gave up 0 bases and J gave up 6 bases, with 8 bases separating them. The CDR3 consists of 13 residues. The DNA of the CDR3 is TGTGCCAGCAGCTTAGCGGTAGAGCCTGAAGCTTTCTTT. Its protein product is CASSLAVEPEAFF.

The chain recombines TRBV9 with TRBJ2-7; D is possibly TRBD1 (6 bases). The V gene lost 4 bases and the J gene lost 3 bases, with 14 bases spanning the gap. This CDR3 contains 14 residues. Germline V gene lookup returns CDR1 SGDLS and CDR2 YYNGEE. The CDR3 reads CASSPNRVSYEQYF. The CDR3 DNA follows: TGTGCCAGCAGCCCGAACAGGGTAAGCTACGAGCAGTACTTC.

V and J are TRBV24-1 and TRBJ2-1, with 9 positions matching TRBD1. The CDR3 has 17 amino acids. CDR1 and CDR2 from the germline V gene are KGHDR and SFDVKD. The junction had 5 bases not matched to a gene; V was cut back by 2 bases and J by 1 base. CDR3 in DNA: TGTGCCACCAGTGATTCTCCGGGACAGGGTTCCTACAATGAGCAGTTCTTC. Its translation: CATSDSPGQGSYNEQFF.

This sequence joins TRBV5-1 and TRBJ1-2; TRBD1 matches 10 bases. The CDR3 consists of 14 residues. Germline CDR1 and CDR2: SGHRS and YFSETQ. With V trimmed by 2 bases and J by 6 bases, 4 bases remained unmatched. CDR3 sequence reads: CASSFLDRGDGYTF. For the CDR3, the DNA is TGCGCCAGCAGCTTTTTGGACAGGGGGGATGGCTACACCTTC.

The rearrangement links TRBV6-2 or TRBV6-3 to TRBJ2-2, with unresolved D. V lost 0 bases, J lost 6 bases, and 8 bases lay in between. The CDR3 has 14 amino acids. Germline values: CDR1 MNHEY, CDR2 SVGEGT. The CDR3 sequence: CASSYSQDAGELFF. The DNA for the CDR3 is TGTGCCAGCAGTTACTCGCAGGATGCCGGGGAGCTGTTTTTT.

A single count supports this clone. The chain links TRBV6-1 to TRBJ1-4, with a possible D match to TRBD1 (6 bases). The CDR3 consists of 15 residues. V dropped 0 bases and J dropped 11 bases, with 16 bases sitting between them. Germline values: CDR1 MNHNS, CDR2 SASEGT. The DNA for the CDR3 is TGTGCCAGCAGTGAAGCTGACAGGTCCGGGGAGAAACTGTTTTTT. It yields the protein CASSEADRSGEKLFF.

CDR3 nucleotides: TGTGCCATCAAGGGACAGGGTACCTACAATGAGCAGTTCTTC. Encoded protein: CAIKGQGTYNEQFF. The chain carries TRBV10-3 and TRBJ2-1, with 9 bases identical to TRBD1. This CDR3 has 14 amino acids. Germline CDR1 is ENHRY and CDR2 is SYGVKD. The junction had 3 bases not matched to a gene; V was cut back by 7 bases and J by 2 bases.